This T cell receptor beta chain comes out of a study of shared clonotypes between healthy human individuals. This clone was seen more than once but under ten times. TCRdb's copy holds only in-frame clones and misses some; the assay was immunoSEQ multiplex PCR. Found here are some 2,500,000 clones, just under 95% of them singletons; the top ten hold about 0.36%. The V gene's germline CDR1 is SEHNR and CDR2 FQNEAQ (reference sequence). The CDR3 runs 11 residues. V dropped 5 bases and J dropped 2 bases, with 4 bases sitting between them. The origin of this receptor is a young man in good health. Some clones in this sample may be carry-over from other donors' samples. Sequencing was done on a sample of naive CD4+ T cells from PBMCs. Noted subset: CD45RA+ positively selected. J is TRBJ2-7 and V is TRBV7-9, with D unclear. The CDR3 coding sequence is TGTGCCAGCAGCGGGACCTACGAGCAGTACTTC. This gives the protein CASSGTYEQYF.